These 27 T cell receptor beta chains came from one sample sequenced in a study of cytomegalovirus exposure and HLA in healthy donors. The study ran its PCR with 60 Vbeta and 13 Jbeta primers. The table came from immunoSEQ multiplex PCR; TCRdb's copy has only in-frame clones and leaves some out. The sample shows some 130,000 clones, 66% of them seen only once. The sequencing input was PBMCs. These TCRs come from a human donor in good health.

The chain is built from TRBV28 and TRBJ2-3; 14 bases map to TRBD2. The CDR3 totals 18 residues. V trimming: 6 bases; J trimming: 7 bases; junction bases outside the gene matches: 15. Looked up from germline, CDR1 is MDHEN and CDR2 is SYDVKM. The DNA of the CDR3 is TGTGCCAGCAGCTCCCCTCCCGGGACTAGCGGGAGTCCGAATACGCAGTATTTT. Its protein product is CASSSPPGTSGSPNTQYF.

This clone was picked up one time. This rearrangement joins TRBV19 to TRBJ2-2; 8 positions agree with TRBD2. V gave up 2 bases and J gave up 5 bases; unmatched junction bases: 7. This CDR3 contains 16 residues. The germline V gene encodes CDR1 LNHDA and CDR2 SQIVND (reference sequence). CDR3 DNA sequence: TGTGCCAGTAGTATATTCAGCGGGAGAGGGACCGGGGAGCTGTTTTTT. This translates into CASSIFSGRGTGELFF.

V is TRBV4-2 and J is TRBJ2-5; 9 bases line up with TRBD2. The CDR3 spans 16 residues. V trimming: 3 bases; J trimming: 5 bases; junction bases outside the gene matches: 10. CDR1 LGHNA and CDR2 YNFKEQ come from the germline V gene. CDR3: CASSQGAGGPGETQYF. CDR3 DNA: TGTGCCAGCAGCCAGGGGGCGGGAGGGCCTGGGGAGACCCAGTACTTC.

The chain couples TRBV2 to TRBJ2-5, with a possible D match to TRBD1 (6 bases). The J call may be in error: the DNA end matches TRBJ2-7 better. The CDR3 is made up of 14 amino acids. CDR1 and CDR2 (germline): SNHLY, FYNNEI. The CDR3 DNA is TGTGCCAGCAGTAAAGGAACAGGGTCAAACGAGCAGTACTTC. Translating gives CASSKGTGSNEQYF.

V usage is TRBV7-2 and J usage is TRBJ2-1, with a possible D match to TRBD1 (5 bases). The V end lost 5 bases, the J end lost 12 bases, and 17 bases lay between the germline ends. CDR1 and CDR2 from the germline V gene are SGHTA and FQGNSA. The CDR3 length is 13 residues. CDR3 DNA sequence: TGTGCCAGCAGCCCCACCCTCAGGGTTGGGCAGTTCTTC. It encodes CASSPTLRVGQFF.

DNA of the CDR3: TGTGCCAGCAGCCCCCTTGGGGCAGGTCACATGAACACTGAAGCTTTCTTT. It translates to CASSPLGAGHMNTEAFF. This rearrangement joins TRBV14 to TRBJ1-1; D possibly corresponds to TRBD1 (5 bases). V was pared by 4 bases and J by 0 bases, with 18 bases between. Germline CDR1 is SGHDN and CDR2 is FVKESK. The CDR3 runs 17 residues.

The chain uses TRBV25-1 and TRBJ2-1; D gene unclear. The V end lost 1 base, the J end lost 0 bases, and 7 bases lay between the germline ends. The CDR3 sequence is 15 residues long. Looked up from germline, CDR1 is MGHDK and CDR2 is SYGVNS. The CDR3 region is CASSEWSSSYNEQFF. The DNA for the CDR3 is TGTGCCAGCAGTGAATGGTCGAGCTCCTACAATGAGCAGTTCTTC.

The chain carries TRBV2 and TRBJ1-1, with TRBD1 matching over 11 bases. Germline lookup yields CDR1 SNHLY and CDR2 FYNNEI. V lost 6 bases to trimming and J lost 10 bases; unmatched junction nucleotides: 7. This CDR3 spans 13 amino acids. The CDR3 spells CASSRDRGIGAFF. CDR3 nucleotides: TGTGCCAGCAGCCGGGACAGGGGGATCGGAGCTTTCTTT.

The V gene is TRBV7-9, the J gene TRBJ2-7; 8 nucleotides agree with TRBD1. After removal of 5 bases from V and 2 bases from J, the junction contained 17 bases not matched to a gene. Germline lookup yields CDR1 SEHNR and CDR2 FQNEAQ (reference sequence). This CDR3 comprises 18 residues. Written as DNA, the CDR3 is TGTGCCAGCAGCGGACATGTTGACTGGACAGGGTACCCCTACGAGCAGTACTTC. Amino acids: CASSGHVDWTGYPYEQYF.

V gene TRBV5-1 combines with J gene TRBJ1-4; D is ambiguous. CDR3 size: 14 residues. The germline CDR1 and CDR2 sequences are SGHRS and YFSETQ. V lost 0 bases, J lost 1 base, and 4 bases lay in between. Written as DNA, the CDR3 is TGCGCCAGCAGCTTGGGCAGAACTAATGAAAAACTGTTTTTT. Translation gives CASSLGRTNEKLFF.

The CDR3 protein is CASSRSTGLAGVLEQYF. CDR3 DNA sequence: TGTGCCAGCAGCCGTTCGACGGGACTAGCGGGAGTCCTCGAGCAGTACTTC. This sequence joins TRBV6-8 and TRBJ2-7; 14 bases align to TRBD2. The CDR3 has 17 residues. CDR1 and CDR2 (germline): MNHGY, SAAAGT. The V segment lost 6 bases and the J segment 6 bases; nucleotides outside the gene matches: 13.

The chain uses TRBV6-1 and TRBJ2-7; 10 bases line up with TRBD1. CDR1 is MNHNS and CDR2 is SASEGT in the germline V gene. The CDR3 contains 16 residues. V dropped 0 bases and J dropped 9; count of bases not matched to a gene: 11. CDR3: CASSEAGSGTGVGQYF. The CDR3 bases are TGTGCCAGCAGTGAAGCAGGTTCAGGGACAGGGGTTGGGCAGTACTTC.

This rearrangement joins TRBV19 to TRBJ2-6; D is perhaps TRBD1 (6 bases). CDR1 and CDR2 from the germline V gene are LNHDA and SQIVND (reference sequence). The CDR3 runs 16 residues. Trimming pared 4 bases from V and 2 bases from J, leaving 12 bases between. The CDR3 protein is CASSKGTGTGANVLTF. The CDR3, as DNA: TGTGCCAGTAGTAAAGGTACAGGGACTGGGGCCAACGTCCTGACTTTC.

This chain connects TRBV11-3 to TRBJ2-1; tentatively, D is TRBD2 (6 bases). This CDR3 comprises 12 residues. In germline, CDR1 is SGHNT, CDR2 YENEEA. V was shortened by 5 bases and J by 10 bases, with 12 bases between the two germline ends. The CDR3 sequence is CASSPRGGEQFF. The DNA for the CDR3 is TGTGCCAGCAGCCCCCGCGGAGGGGAGCAGTTCTTC.

The V and J genes are TRBV5-1 and TRBJ1-5; a possible D gene is TRBD1 (5 bases). V dropped 0 bases and J dropped 0 bases, with 7 bases sitting between them. The CDR3 runs to 15 residues. Germline CDR1 SGHRS, CDR2 YFSETQ. The CDR3 nucleotides read TGCGCCAGCAGCTTGGGGGGGGATAGCAATCAGCCCCAGCATTTT. Its translation: CASSLGGDSNQPQHF.

The V gene is TRBV27, the J gene TRBJ2-1, with 13 nucleotides matching TRBD2. This CDR3 is 15 amino acids long. J lost 7 bases, V lost 5 bases, and 5 bases had no gene match. Germline-derived CDR1 and CDR2 are MNHEY and SMNVEV (reference sequence). The CDR3: CASSPSTSGGNEQFF. The DNA of the CDR3 is TGTGCCAGCAGTCCCTCGACTAGCGGGGGGAATGAGCAGTTCTTC.

The genes are TRBV5-4 and TRBJ2-2; D is perhaps TRBD2 (5 bases). In germline, CDR1 is SGHNT, CDR2 YYREEE (reference sequence). This CDR3 has 15 amino acids. V lost 0 bases to trimming and J lost 0 bases, with 6 bases between them. The CDR3 DNA sequence: TGTGCCAGCAGCTTGGTTAGCGCGAACACCGGGGAGCTGTTTTTT. It yields the protein CASSLVSANTGELFF.

This chain links TRBV18 with TRBJ1-3, with D perhaps TRBD1 (6 bases). Per the germline V gene, CDR1 is KGHSH and CDR2 is LQKENI. This CDR3 is built from 15 residues. Trimming removed 0 bases at V and 0 bases at J, with 6 bases between. CDR3 in amino acids: CASSPPGASGNTIYF. CDR3 sequence (DNA): TGTGCCAGCTCACCACCGGGGGCCTCTGGAAACACCATATATTTT. Full variable domain (missing parts from reference TRBV18 and TRBJ1-3): NAGVMQNPRHLVRRRGQEARLRCSPMKGHSHVYWYRQLPEEGLKFMVYLQKENIIDESGMPKERFSAEFPKEGPSILRIQQVVRGDSAAYFCASSPPGASGNTIYFGEGSWLTVV.

This chain links TRBV14 with TRBJ2-7; TRBD2 matches 12 bases. The CDR3 has 14 amino acids. Germline V gene data show CDR1 as SGHDN and CDR2 as FVKESK. V was pared by 1 base and J by 6 bases, with 1 base of the junction left unmatched. CDR3 sequence (DNA): TGTGCCAGCAGCCAAGGACTAGCGGGAGCCGAGCAGTACTTC. Encoded protein: CASSQGLAGAEQYF.

V is TRBV28 and J is TRBJ2-5; possible D gene TRBD1, 5 bases. Germline V CDR1 and CDR2: MDHEN, SYDVKM. V lost 3 bases and J 4 bases, leaving 12 bases between the germline ends. The CDR3 has 14 residues. CDR3 sequence (DNA): TGTGCCAGCAGTTTGGCCACAGGTGGAGAGACCCAGTACTTC. It translates to CASSLATGGETQYF.

V usage is TRBV5-8 and J usage is TRBJ1-4; 9 nucleotides line up with TRBD1. V was pared by 3 bases and J by 2 bases, with 2 bases of the junction left unmatched. Germline V CDR1 and CDR2: SGHTS, YDEGEE. The CDR3 totals 15 residues. The CDR3 coding sequence is TGTGCCAGCAGCTCAGGACAGGGGACTAATGAAAAACTGTTTTTT. Amino acids: CASSSGQGTNEKLFF.

V usage is TRBV4-3 and J usage is TRBJ1-3; no firm D call. CDR1 and CDR2 from the germline V gene are LGHNA and YSLEER. V was shortened by 1 base and J by 0 bases, with 7 bases between the two germline ends. The CDR3 runs 15 residues. CDR3 sequence: CASSQVGFSGNTIYF. Here the CDR3 DNA reads TGCGCCAGCAGCCAAGTCGGGTTCTCTGGAAACACCATATATTTT.

This clone has a handful of counts. V usage is TRBV28 and J usage is TRBJ2-3; 8 bases fit TRBD2. This CDR3 contains 15 residues. The V and J ends lost 5 bases and 3 bases, in that order; junction bases with no gene match: 7. Germline lookup yields CDR1 MDHEN and CDR2 SYDVKM. CDR3 nucleotides: TGTGCCAGCAGTCCTCCCGGGGGGGGAACAGATACGCAGTATTTT. Translated: CASSPPGGGTDTQYF.

The chain couples TRBV6-5 to TRBJ1-5; no firm D call. V lost 0 bases to trimming and J lost 0 bases, with 6 bases between them. Germline V gives CDR1 MNHEY, CDR2 SVGAGI. This CDR3 spans 15 amino acids. The CDR3 reads CASSYSSVSNQPQHF. CDR3 nucleotides: TGTGCCAGCAGTTACTCATCGGTTAGCAATCAGCCCCAGCATTTT.

This clone was seen only a few times. CDR3 nucleotide sequence: TGTGCCAGCAGCTTCCCCTACGACTACGAGCAGTACTTC. It specifies CASSFPYDYEQYF. The chain uses TRBV7-2 and TRBJ2-7, with D unresolved. Looked up from germline, CDR1 is SGHTA and CDR2 is FQGNSA. The CDR3 is 13 amino acids. Trimming cost V 3 bases and J 3 bases, with 9 bases left between them.

V is TRBV18 and J is TRBJ2-7; TRBD1 is a possible D gene (6 bases). In germline, CDR1 is KGHSH, CDR2 LQKENI. CDR3 length: 16 residues. Trimming took off 3 bases at V and 2 bases at J, with 17 bases between the two ends. The CDR3 here is CASSPGPGTKAYEQYF. The CDR3 nucleotides read TGTGCCAGCTCACCGGGTCCCGGGACAAAGGCCTACGAGCAGTACTTC.

J is TRBJ1-3 and V is TRBV5-1; 9 nucleotides agree with TRBD1. V trimming: 4 bases; J trimming: 9 bases; junction bases outside the gene matches: 5. Germline CDR1 SGHRS, CDR2 YFSETQ. CDR3 size: 13 residues. CDR3 region: CASSEGQGTTIYF. The CDR3 nucleotides are TGCGCCAGCAGCGAGGGACAGGGCACCACCATATATTTT.